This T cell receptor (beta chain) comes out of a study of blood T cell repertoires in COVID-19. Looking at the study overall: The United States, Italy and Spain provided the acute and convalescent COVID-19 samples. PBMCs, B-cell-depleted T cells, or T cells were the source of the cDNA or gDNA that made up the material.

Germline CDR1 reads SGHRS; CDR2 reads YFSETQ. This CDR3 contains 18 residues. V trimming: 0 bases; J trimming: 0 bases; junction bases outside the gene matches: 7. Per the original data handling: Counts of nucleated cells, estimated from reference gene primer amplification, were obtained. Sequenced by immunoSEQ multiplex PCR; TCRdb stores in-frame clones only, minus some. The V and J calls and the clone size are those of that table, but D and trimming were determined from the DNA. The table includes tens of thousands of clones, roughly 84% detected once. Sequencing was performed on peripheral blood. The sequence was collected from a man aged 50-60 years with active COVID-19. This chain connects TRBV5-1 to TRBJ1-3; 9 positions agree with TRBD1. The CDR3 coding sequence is TGCGCCAGCAGCTTGGACGGACAGGGGAGGATCTCTGGAAACACCATATATTTT. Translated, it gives CASSLDGQGRISGNTIYF.